This T cell receptor beta chain was captured in a study of blood T cell repertoires in COVID-19. Seattle cases were enrolled at active infection and followed longitudinally. The ends were cut back, 2 bases at V and 6 bases at J, with 13 bases in the middle. In germline, CDR1 is SGHNT, CDR2 YYREEE (reference sequence). There are 14 residues in the CDR3. The table came from immunoSEQ multiplex PCR; TCRdb's copy has only in-frame clones and leaves some out. The sample lists about 360,000 clones, 80% to 90% occurring once. The chain combines TRBV5-4 with TRBJ2-3; a possible D gene is TRBD2 (7 bases). Sequencing was carried out using peripheral blood. The receptor's source is a woman aged 55 to 70 with COVID-19, enrolled during active disease. The CDR3, as DNA: TGTGCCAGCAGCTTAGGCGGGGGCCCCGATACGCAGTATTTT. Residues: CASSLGGGPDTQYF.